Presented here are 17 T cell receptor beta chains from one specimen sequenced in a study of regulatory T cells in long-lasting Graves disease. Libraries of TCR beta came from iRepertoire HTBI primers plus Arm-PCR of CDR3 regions. TCRdb re-derived calls from the multiplex PCR reads in MiXCR, one entry per CDR3 protein. Among roughly 300,000 distinct CDR3 sequences, 15% to 20% were seen once, and the ten largest hold about 29%. Documented time point: persistent/refractory GD, antithyroid drugs over 5 years with positive TRAb. Making the TCR library involved RNA that had been extracted from PBMCs. The specimen comprised peripheral blood mononuclear cells (PBMCs), sampled when the disease was refractory, from a patient treated with antithyroid drugs. The receptors here all came from a female donor with Graves disease.

The chain joins TRBV12-3 or TRBV12-4 to TRBJ2-1; 10 bases match TRBD2. V gave up 4 bases and J gave up 4 bases; unmatched junction bases: 16. This CDR3 has 19 amino acids. The CDR3 here is CASSSPNRLAGDPYNEQFF. As DNA, the CDR3 is TGTGCCAGCAGTTCACCAAACAGACTAGCGGGTGATCCATACAATGAGCAGTTCTTC.

This clonotype has ten or more counts. The chain employs TRBV28 and TRBJ2-7, with 7 positions matching TRBD2. The CDR3 runs to 15 residues. The V and J ends lost 11 bases and 0 bases, in that order; junction bases with no gene match: 13. Looked up from germline, CDR1 is MDHEN and CDR2 is SYDVKM. The CDR3 loop is CAHGRAGVSSYEQYF. The CDR3 coding sequence is TGTGCCCATGGGAGGGCGGGAGTTAGCTCCTACGAGCAGTACTTC.

The J gene is TRBJ2-2, the V gene TRBV10-1; 7 positions match TRBD1. V dropped 3 bases and J dropped 8; count of bases not matched to a gene: 6. From germline, CDR1 is WNHNN and CDR2 SYGVQD (reference sequence). This CDR3 has 14 amino acids. The CDR3 sequence: CASSDGTERGELFF. Written as DNA, the CDR3 is TGCGCCAGCAGTGACGGGACAGAGCGGGGGGAGCTGTTTTTT.

This clonotype was recorded at least ten times. The chain uses TRBV12-3 or TRBV12-4 and TRBJ2-5, with D possibly TRBD2 on 5 matching bases. Trimming stripped 5 bases from V and 3 bases from J, with 13 bases between. This CDR3 is 14 amino acids long. DNA for the CDR3: TGTGCCAGCAGTCTAGGACTTAAAGAAGAGACCCAGTACTTC. Translating it yields CASSLGLKEETQYF.

Written as DNA, the CDR3 is TGCGCCAGCAGCCTTACCGATGGTGGAAACACCATATATTTT. As protein: CASSLTDGGNTIYF. The gene calls are TRBV4-3 and TRBJ1-3; D gene unclear. Germline V gene lookup returns CDR1 LGHNA and CDR2 YSLEER. The ends were cut back, 4 bases at V and 3 bases at J, with 10 bases in the middle. CDR3 size: 14 residues.

The chain joins TRBV7-9 to TRBJ2-2, with 10 positions matching TRBD2. Losses at the gene ends were 6 bases for V and 6 bases for J; bases not matched to a gene: 7. The CDR3 totals 15 residues. Germline V lookup: CDR1 SEHNR, CDR2 FQNEAQ (reference sequence). The CDR3 DNA reads TGTGCCAGCAGGCCTAGCGGGAGCTCGGCCGGGGAGCTGTTTTTT. Its translation: CASRPSGSSAGELFF.

This clonotype showed up just a few times. The rearrangement joins TRBV25-1 to TRBJ1-2; D may be TRBD1 (5 bases). The V gene's germline CDR1 is MGHDK and CDR2 SYGVNS. Trimming removed 7 bases from V and 4 bases from J, with 19 bases in between. The CDR3 is made up of 15 amino acids. CDR3 DNA sequence: TGTGCCAGCAACAGCCGGGAGGGGCTGGGCTATGGCTACACCTTC. Its translation: CASNSREGLGYGYTF.

This clonotype has ten or more counts. V is TRBV28 and J is TRBJ2-5; 13 nucleotides match TRBD2. J gave up 5 bases and V 4 bases, and 10 bases lay outside the gene matches. The CDR3 loop spans 17 amino acids. CDR1 is MDHEN, CDR2 SYDVKM, per germline. CDR3 amino acids: CASSSTGLTSGGETQYF. CDR3 DNA sequence: TGTGCCAGCAGTTCGACAGGCCTGACTAGCGGGGGGGAGACCCAGTACTTC. Full variable domain (missing parts from reference TRBV28 and TRBJ2-5): DVKVTQSSRYLVKRTGEKVFLECVQDMDHENMFWYRQDPGLGLRLIYFSYDVKMKEKGDIPEGYSVSREKKERFSLILESASTNQTSMYLCASSSTGLTSGGETQYFGPGTRLLVL.

This clonotype was counted ten times or more. The V gene is TRBV6-1, the J gene TRBJ2-5, with D possibly matching TRBD2 (5 bases). The CDR3 is 15 amino acids. The V end lost 0 bases, the J end lost 5 bases, and 13 bases lay between the germline ends. Germline CDR1 is MNHNS and CDR2 is SASEGT. The CDR3 DNA sequence: TGTGCCAGCAGTGAAGCTCTAGCTCCAAGGGAGACCCAGTACTTC. Translation: CASSEALAPRETQYF.

V gene TRBV3-1 combines with J gene TRBJ1-2; D possibly corresponds to TRBD1 (5 bases). Germline CDR1 and CDR2: LGHDT and YNNKEL (reference sequence). This CDR3 contains 13 residues. The V end lost 8 bases, the J end lost 0 bases, and 10 bases lay between the germline ends. The CDR3 region is CASSGQANYGYTF. DNA of the CDR3: TGTGCCAGCTCGGGGCAGGCTAACTATGGCTACACCTTC.

This clonotype has ten or more counts. V usage is TRBV29-1 and J usage is TRBJ1-2; 7 bases map to TRBD1. With V trimmed by 5 bases and J by 8 bases, 11 bases remained unmatched. Germline CDR1 is SQVTM and CDR2 is ANQGSEA. The CDR3 spans 13 residues. CDR3 bases: TGCAGCGTTAGAGCCGACAGGGCAGACGGCTACACCTTC. It codes for CSVRADRADGYTF.

The gene calls are TRBV14 and TRBJ2-7; D is undetermined. V was trimmed by 3 bases and J by 2 bases, leaving 11 bases between them. CDR1 is SGHDN, CDR2 FVKESK, per germline. The CDR3 totals 14 residues. In DNA, the CDR3 is TGTGCCAGCAGCCATTACGGCAGTACCTACGAGCAGTACTTC. Its translation is CASSHYGSTYEQYF.

This clonotype showed up many times. V and J are TRBV5-1 and TRBJ2-5; no clear D. V lost 4 bases and J 2 bases, leaving 12 bases between the germline ends. This CDR3 has 14 amino acids. Germline CDR1 reads SGHRS; CDR2 reads YFSETQ. CDR3 bases: TGCGCCAGCAGCCCTGGCACAGCTCAAGAGACCCAGTACTTC. Protein sequence: CASSPGTAQETQYF.

This clonotype has a count of ten or more. This chain connects TRBV30 to TRBJ1-2; D gene unclear. V was cut by 3 bases and J by 6 bases, with 26 bases left in between. The CDR3 length is 17 residues. Looked up from germline, CDR1 is GTSNPN and CDR2 is SVGIG (reference sequence). CDR3 DNA sequence: TGTGCCTGGAGCCGAGACGGATCCATACTCGTCGGTCATGGCTACACCTTC. Encoded protein: CAWSRDGSILVGHGYTF.

This clonotype was seen more than once but under ten times. CDR3 region: CASSPRLVLGGTEAFF. CDR3 DNA sequence: TGTGCCAGCAGCCCGCGTTTGGTTCTGGGGGGCACTGAAGCTTTCTTT. The V gene is TRBV12-3 or TRBV12-4, the J gene TRBJ1-1, with D possibly being TRBD1 (5 bases). This CDR3 is built from 16 residues. V gave up 6 bases and J gave up 4 bases, with 21 bases separating them.

This clonotype occurred many times. CDR3 bases: TGTGCCAGCAGCCCGAGCTCGACGGCTAACACTGAAGCTTTCTTT. This gives the protein CASSPSSTANTEAFF. The chain joins TRBV11-2 to TRBJ1-1, with no clear D. The CDR3 covers 15 residues. CDR1 SGHAT and CDR2 FQNNGV come from the germline V gene. Trimming shortened V by 5 bases and J by 2 bases, and 15 bases separated the two germline ends.

Only a few counts were recorded for this clonotype. The J gene is TRBJ2-5, the V gene TRBV19; 8 bases are a match to TRBD1. CDR1 and CDR2 from the germline V gene are LNHDA and SQIVND (reference sequence). This CDR3 has 15 amino acids. Trimming at V came to 7 bases and at J to 0 bases, leaving 7 bases not matched to a gene. CDR3 in DNA: TGTGCCAGTATGGGGACAGGCCGAAACCAAGAGACCCAGTACTTC. This gives the protein CASMGTGRNQETQYF.